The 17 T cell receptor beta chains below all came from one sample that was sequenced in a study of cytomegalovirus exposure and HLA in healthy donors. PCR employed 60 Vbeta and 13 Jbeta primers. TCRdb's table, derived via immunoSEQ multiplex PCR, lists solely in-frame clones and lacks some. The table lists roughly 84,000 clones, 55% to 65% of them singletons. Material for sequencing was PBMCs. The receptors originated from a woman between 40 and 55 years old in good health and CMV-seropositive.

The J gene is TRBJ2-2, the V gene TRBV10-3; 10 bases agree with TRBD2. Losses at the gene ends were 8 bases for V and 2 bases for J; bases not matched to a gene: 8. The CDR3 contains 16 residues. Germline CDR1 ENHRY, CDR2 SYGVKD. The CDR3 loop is CAIFRTSGINTGELFF. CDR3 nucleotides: TGTGCCATCTTTCGCACTAGCGGGATCAACACCGGGGAGCTGTTTTTT.

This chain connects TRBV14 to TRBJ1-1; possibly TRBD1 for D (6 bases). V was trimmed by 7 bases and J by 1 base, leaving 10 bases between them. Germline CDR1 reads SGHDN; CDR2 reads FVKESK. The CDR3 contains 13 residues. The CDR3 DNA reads TGTGCCAGCATGGGACAAACGAACACTGAAGCTTTCTTT. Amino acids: CASMGQTNTEAFF.

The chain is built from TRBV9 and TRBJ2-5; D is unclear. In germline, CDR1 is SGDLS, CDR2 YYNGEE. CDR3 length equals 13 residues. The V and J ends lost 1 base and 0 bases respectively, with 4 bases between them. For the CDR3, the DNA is TGTGCCAGCAGCGTACAGGACCAAGAGACCCAGTACTTC. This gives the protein CASSVQDQETQYF.

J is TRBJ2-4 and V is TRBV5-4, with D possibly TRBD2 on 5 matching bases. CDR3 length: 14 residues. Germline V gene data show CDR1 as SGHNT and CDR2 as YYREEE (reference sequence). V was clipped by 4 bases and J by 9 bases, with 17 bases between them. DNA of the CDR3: TGTGCCAGCAGCCCTATACAGAGCCGGGGCATTCAGTACTTC. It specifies CASSPIQSRGIQYF.

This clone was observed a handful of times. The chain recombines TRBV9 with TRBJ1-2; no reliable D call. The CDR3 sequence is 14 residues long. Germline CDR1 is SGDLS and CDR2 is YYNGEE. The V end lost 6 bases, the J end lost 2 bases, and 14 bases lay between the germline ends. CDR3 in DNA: TGTGCCAGCACCCGGGGAGACGCAAACTATGGCTACACCTTC. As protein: CASTRGDANYGYTF.

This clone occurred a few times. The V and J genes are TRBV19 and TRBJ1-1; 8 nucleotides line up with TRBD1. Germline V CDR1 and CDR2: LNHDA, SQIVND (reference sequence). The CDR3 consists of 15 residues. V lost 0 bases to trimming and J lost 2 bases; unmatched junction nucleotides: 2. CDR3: CASSIDGTGNTEAFF. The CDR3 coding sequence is TGTGCCAGTAGTATAGATGGGACAGGAAACACTGAAGCTTTCTTT.

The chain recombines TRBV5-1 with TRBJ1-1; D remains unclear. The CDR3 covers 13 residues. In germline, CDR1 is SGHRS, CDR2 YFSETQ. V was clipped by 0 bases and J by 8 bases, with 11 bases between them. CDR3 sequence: CASSLGAVKEAFF. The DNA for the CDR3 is TGCGCCAGCAGCTTGGGAGCCGTCAAGGAAGCTTTCTTT.

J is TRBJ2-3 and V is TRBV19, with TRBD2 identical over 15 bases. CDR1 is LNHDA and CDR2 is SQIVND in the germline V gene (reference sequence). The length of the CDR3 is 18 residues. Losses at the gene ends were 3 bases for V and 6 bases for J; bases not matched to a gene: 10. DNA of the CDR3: TGTGCCAGTAGTATCGCCCGTTTCGGACTAGCGGGAGGGGATACGCAGTATTTT. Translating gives CASSIARFGLAGGDTQYF.

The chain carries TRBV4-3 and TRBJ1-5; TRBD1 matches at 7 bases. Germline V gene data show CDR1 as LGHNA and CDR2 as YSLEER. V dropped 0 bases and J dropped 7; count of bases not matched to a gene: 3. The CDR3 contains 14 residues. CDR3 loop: CASSQDRGEQPQHF. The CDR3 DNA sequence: TGCGCCAGCAGCCAAGACAGGGGGGAACAGCCCCAGCATTTT.

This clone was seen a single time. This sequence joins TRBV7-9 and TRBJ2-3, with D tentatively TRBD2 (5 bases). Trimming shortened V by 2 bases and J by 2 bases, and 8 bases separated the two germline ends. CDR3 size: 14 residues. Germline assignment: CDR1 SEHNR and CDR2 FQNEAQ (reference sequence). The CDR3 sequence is CASSLRLTTDTQYF. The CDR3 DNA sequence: TGTGCCAGCAGCTTACGACTAACCACAGATACGCAGTATTTT.

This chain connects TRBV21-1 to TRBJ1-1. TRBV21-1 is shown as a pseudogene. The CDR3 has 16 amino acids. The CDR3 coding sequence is TGTGCCAGCAGCCCCCGAAAGCGGTGGCCGAACACTGAAGCTTTCTTT. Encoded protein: CASSPRKRWPNTEAFF.

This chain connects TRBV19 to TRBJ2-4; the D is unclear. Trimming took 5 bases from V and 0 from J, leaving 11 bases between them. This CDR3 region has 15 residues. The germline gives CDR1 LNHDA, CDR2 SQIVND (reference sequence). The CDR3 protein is CASSGPALAKNIQYF. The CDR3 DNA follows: TGTGCCAGTAGTGGGCCAGCACTAGCCAAAAACATTCAGTACTTC.

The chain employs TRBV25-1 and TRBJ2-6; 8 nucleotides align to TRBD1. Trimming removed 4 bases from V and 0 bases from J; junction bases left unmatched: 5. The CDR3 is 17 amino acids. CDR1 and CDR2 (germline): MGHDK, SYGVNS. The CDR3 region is CASSGDRRLSGANVLTF. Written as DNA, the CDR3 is TGTGCCAGCAGTGGGGACAGGCGCCTCTCTGGGGCCAACGTCCTGACTTTC.

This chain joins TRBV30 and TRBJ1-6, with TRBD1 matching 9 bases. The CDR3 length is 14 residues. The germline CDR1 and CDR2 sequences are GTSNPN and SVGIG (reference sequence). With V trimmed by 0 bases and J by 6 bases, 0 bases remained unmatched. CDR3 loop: CAWSVGQGNSPLHF. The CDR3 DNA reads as TGTGCCTGGAGTGTGGGACAGGGTAATTCACCCCTCCACTTT.

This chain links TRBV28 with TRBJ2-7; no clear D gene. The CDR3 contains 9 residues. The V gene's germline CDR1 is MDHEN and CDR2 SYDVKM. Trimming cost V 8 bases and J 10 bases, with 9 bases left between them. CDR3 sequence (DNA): TGTGCCAGCCGATGCGGACAGTACTTC. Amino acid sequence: CASRCGQYF.

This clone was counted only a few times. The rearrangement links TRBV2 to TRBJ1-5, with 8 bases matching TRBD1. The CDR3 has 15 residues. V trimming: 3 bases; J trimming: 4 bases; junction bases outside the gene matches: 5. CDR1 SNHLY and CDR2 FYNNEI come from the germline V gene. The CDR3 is CASSDLTGGNQPQHF. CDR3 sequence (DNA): TGTGCCAGCAGTGACCTTACAGGGGGGAATCAGCCCCAGCATTTT.

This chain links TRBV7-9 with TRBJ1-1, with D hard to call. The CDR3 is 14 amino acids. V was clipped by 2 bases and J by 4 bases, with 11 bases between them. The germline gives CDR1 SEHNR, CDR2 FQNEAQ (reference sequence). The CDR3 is CASSLSAGLTEAFF. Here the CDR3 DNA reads TGTGCCAGCAGCTTATCTGCGGGCCTCACTGAAGCTTTCTTT.